Listed below are T cell receptor beta chains from one sample, sequenced in a study of siplizumab effects on memory and regulatory T cells. TCRdb's table, derived via immunoSEQ multiplex PCR, lists solely in-frame clones and lacks some. The sample records over 90,000 clones, 80% to 95% being singletons. Sequenced sample: CD4+ T cells sorted from blood. The receptors shown here come from a human donor in good health. CDR3s include the opening cysteine and the closing phenylalanine or tryptophan. Fields, in order: clone size, J gene, D gene, CDR3 length, V gene, CDR3 protein, CDR3 DNA. The D gene is left open where the match is weak. The listing skips clone size in some rows; elsewhere it reads once, few, many or a size class.

NA,TRBJ2-6,NA,15,TRBV19,CASIAQGSGANVLTF,TGTGCCAGTATTGCGCAGGGATCTGGGGCCAACGTCCTGACTTTC
NA,TRBJ2-7,TRBD1,14,TRBV19,CASSKVDRVAEQYF,TGTGCCAGTAGTAAGGTGGACAGGGTCGCCGAGCAGTACTTC
NA,TRBJ2-6,NA,16,TRBV18,CASSPPRTTGANVLTF,TGTGCCAGCTCACCACCGCGTACTACTGGGGCCAACGTCCTGACTTTC
NA,TRBJ2-3,NA,14,TRBV30,CAWSIKGNLDTQYF,TGTGCCTGGAGTATAAAGGGAAATCTAGATACGCAGTATTTT
NA,TRBJ2-2,NA,17,TRBV30,CAWSVRLDFLVSGELFF,TGTGCCTGGAGTGTCAGACTAGATTTTCTTGTGTCCGGGGAGCTGTTTTTT
NA,TRBJ1-2,TRBD1,15,TRBV6-5,CASRRAGGANYGYTF,TGTGCCAGCAGAAGAGCAGGGGGCGCTAACTATGGCTACACCTTC
NA,TRBJ1-3,NA,16,TRBV6-5,CASSYSRRGSGNTIYF,TGTGCCAGCAGTTACTCTCGGAGGGGCTCTGGAAACACCATATATTTT
NA,TRBJ2-4,NA,17,TRBV28,CASSLPQGNLAKNIQYF,TGTGCCAGCAGTTTGCCCCAAGGGAACCTAGCCAAAAACATTCAGTACTTC
NA,TRBJ1-6,TRBD1,16,TRBV30,CAWSFHRGPPGSPLHF,TGTGCCTGGAGTTTCCACAGGGGGCCTCCAGGTTCACCCCTCCACTTT
NA,TRBJ2-6,NA,18,TRBV5-5,CASTLQGQLSSGANVLTF,TGTGCCAGCACCCTGCAGGGGCAGCTTAGCTCTGGGGCCAACGTCCTGACTTTC
NA,TRBJ2-6,TRBD1,16,TRBV27,CASSRVTGSGANVLTF,TGTGCCAGCAGCCGGGTGACAGGGTCTGGGGCCAACGTCCTGACTTTC
NA,TRBJ1-2,NA,14,TRBV6-5,CASSPRQPHYGYTF,TGTGCCAGCTCCCCCCGACAGCCACATTATGGCTACACCTTC
NA,TRBJ2-7,TRBD1,16,TRBV4-1,CASSPKDGTVSYEQYF,TGCGCCAGCAGCCCAAAAGACGGGACAGTCTCCTACGAGCAGTACTTC
NA,TRBJ2-5,TRBD2,14,TRBV27,CASSWTSSRETQYF,TGTGCCAGCAGTTGGACTAGCTCTAGAGAGACCCAGTACTTC
NA,TRBJ2-7,NA,16,TRBV4-1,CASSQGGGGGPYEQYF,TGCGCCAGCAGCCAAGGGGGTGGGGGTGGGCCCTACGAGCAGTACTTC
once,TRBJ2-7,NA,17,TRBV5-4,CASSLDGGDAGPYEQYF,TGTGCCAGCAGCTTGGATGGCGGGGACGCCGGACCCTACGAGCAGTACTTC
NA,TRBJ2-7,NA,14,TRBV7-2,CASSLGLNSYEQYF,TGTGCCAGCAGCTTAGGCTTAAATTCCTACGAGCAGTACTTC
NA,TRBJ2-5,TRBD2,15,TRBV5-1,CASSPGLARQETQYF,TGCGCCAGCAGCCCAGGACTAGCGCGACAAGAGACCCAGTACTTC
NA,TRBJ2-5,NA,13,TRBV30,CAWKPLYQETQYF,TGTGCCTGGAAGCCGTTGTACCAAGAGACCCAGTACTTC
NA,TRBJ2-3,NA,17,TRBV18,CASSPISAGIITDTQYF,TGTGCCAGCTCACCAATTTCGGCAGGTATAATCACAGATACGCAGTATTTT
NA,TRBJ2-7,NA,14,TRBV15,CATSRVEVSFEQYF,TGTGCCACCAGCAGAGTAGAGGTCTCGTTCGAGCAGTACTTC
NA,TRBJ1-2,NA,13,TRBV30,CAWSVRQLYGYTF,TGTGCCTGGAGTGTACGCCAGCTCTATGGCTACACCTTC
once,TRBJ1-4,NA,11,TRBV20-1,CSATRDGKLFF,TGCAGTGCTACTAGAGACGGGAAACTGTTTTTT
once,TRBJ2-7,NA,14,TRBV2,CASSEPRRSYEQYF,TGTGCCAGCAGTGAACCCCGACGCTCCTACGAGCAGTACTTC
NA,TRBJ1-5,NA,14,TRBV4-1,CASSRNLGDQPQHF,TGCGCCAGCAGCCGAAACCTAGGGGATCAGCCCCAGCATTTT
NA,TRBJ2-3,TRBD2,15,TRBV18,CASSPGGLAGGTQYF,TGTGCCAGCTCACCGGGAGGACTAGCGGGAGGTACGCAGTATTTT
NA,TRBJ2-7,TRBD1,14,TRBV7-3,CASSFGTGGYEQYF,TGTGCCAGCAGCTTCGGGACAGGGGGTTATGAGCAGTACTTC
NA,TRBJ1-2,TRBD1,15,TRBV18,CASSPLGQGDYGYTF,TGTGCCAGCTCACCATTGGGACAGGGGGACTATGGCTACACCTTC
NA,TRBJ2-1,NA,15,TRBV29-1,CIRCPREGKNNEQFF,TGCATACGTTGCCCCCGGGAAGGAAAGAACAATGAGCAGTTCTTC
once,TRBJ1-2,NA,14,TRBV5-1,CASSFVGANYGYTF,TGCGCCAGCAGCTTTGTCGGTGCGAACTATGGCTACACCTTC
NA,TRBJ2-7,TRBD2,16,TRBV11-2,CASSFSSGVAGEGQYF,TGTGCCAGCAGCTTTTCGTCTGGGGTAGCGGGAGAGGGGCAGTACTTC
NA,TRBJ1-1,NA,15,TRBV27,CASSLSMLMNTEAFF,TGTGCCAGCAGTTTATCGATGCTCATGAACACTGAAGCTTTCTTT
NA,TRBJ1-3,NA,15,TRBV14,CASSQNLRSGNTIYF,TGTGCCAGCAGCCAAAATCTGCGCTCTGGAAACACCATATATTTT
few,TRBJ2-7,TRBD2,14,TRBV5-1,CASSFSGSPNEQYF,TGCGCCAGCAGCTTCAGCGGGAGCCCCAACGAGCAGTACTTC
NA,TRBJ1-2,TRBD1,15,TRBV5-6,CASSWTGKAIYGYTF,TGTGCCAGCAGCTGGACAGGGAAGGCCATCTATGGCTACACCTTC
NA,TRBJ1-1,NA,14,TRBV28,CASVRGGPNTEAFF,TGTGCCAGCGTCCGGGGGGGGCCAAACACTGAAGCTTTCTTT
NA,TRBJ2-5,NA,15,TRBV7-7,CASSLGSGRLETQYF,TGTGCCAGCAGCTTAGGGTCAGGACGGCTGGAGACCCAGTACTTC
NA,TRBJ2-5,TRBD1,16,TRBV27,CASSTHRGVFLETQYF,TGTGCCAGCAGTACCCACAGGGGTGTGTTTTTGGAGACCCAGTACTTC
NA,TRBJ2-3,TRBD1,15,TRBV5-1,CASSSQGMGTDTQYF,TGCGCCAGCAGCTCACAGGGGATGGGCACAGATACGCAGTATTTT
NA,TRBJ1-4,TRBD1,17,TRBV5-1,CASSRDSPENSEGKLFF,TGCGCCAGCAGCCGGGACAGCCCCGAGAACTCAGAGGGAAAACTGTTTTTT
NA,TRBJ2-1,NA,15,TRBV28,CASSLGQPGADEQFF,TGTGCCAGCAGTTTGGGGCAGCCCGGGGCCGATGAGCAGTTCTTC
NA,TRBJ1-4,NA,15,TRBV2,CASSEQGSTNEKLFF,TGTGCCAGCAGTGAACAGGGGTCGACTAATGAAAAACTGTTTTTT
once,TRBJ1-1,NA,14,TRBV29-1,CSVEGGNMNTEAFF,TGCAGCGTCGAGGGGGGGAACATGAACACTGAAGCTTTCTTT
NA,TRBJ2-1,NA,15,TRBV5-1,CASSLSGDTYNEQFF,TGCGCCAGCAGCTTATCGGGCGACACCTACAATGAGCAGTTCTTC
NA,TRBJ2-3,NA,13,TRBV25-1,CASSKDYTDTQYF,TGTGCCAGCAGTAAAGACTACACAGATACGCAGTATTTT
NA,TRBJ2-5,NA,14,TRBV18,CASSPRGVQETQYF,TGTGCCAGCTCGCCCAGGGGGGTCCAAGAGACCCAGTACTTC
NA,TRBJ2-6,NA,15,TRBV27,CASSFSPPGANVLTF,TGTGCCAGCAGTTTTTCCCCCCCTGGGGCCAACGTCCTGACTTTC
few,TRBJ2-5,NA,11,TRBV5-4,CASSLRETQYF,TGTGCCAGCAGCTTGAGGGAGACCCAGTACTTC
NA,TRBJ1-5,TRBD1,14,TRBV6-5,CASSNTGERQPQHF,TGTGCCAGCAGTAATACAGGGGAGCGTCAGCCCCAGCATTTT
NA,TRBJ2-1,NA,11,TRBV7-9,CASRFRDEQFF,TGTGCCAGCAGATTTCGGGATGAGCAGTTCTTC
NA,TRBJ2-7,TRBD2,15,TRBV11-3,CASSLASGNSYEQYF,TGTGCCAGCAGCTTGGCTAGCGGAAATTCCTACGAGCAGTACTTC
NA,TRBJ2-3,NA,17,TRBV11-2,CASSLASGHRRTDTQYF,TGTGCCAGCAGCTTAGCATCCGGACACCGCCGCACAGATACGCAGTATTTT
NA,TRBJ2-5,NA,13,TRBV4-1,CASSQFRGETQYF,TGCGCCAGCAGCCAATTTAGAGGAGAGACCCAGTACTTC
NA,TRBJ1-2,NA,13,TRBV28,CASSPPRGYGYTF,TGTGCCAGCAGTCCCCCCAGGGGATATGGCTACACCTTC
NA,TRBJ2-7,NA,13,TRBV5-1,CATRQALSYEQYF,TGCGCCACCAGACAGGCCCTCTCCTACGAGCAGTACTTC